This entry lists 9 T cell receptor beta chains sequenced from one sample in a study of T cell responses to AZD1222 COVID-19 vaccine. Profiled with immunoSEQ multiplex PCR; TCRdb holds only in-frame clones, not every one. The sample has around 100,000 clones, around 94% seen once; the top ten hold 2% to 2.5%. This material consisted of peripheral blood, taken on day 0 of AZD1222 vaccination. The receptors stem from an adult in good health.

The chain combines TRBV5-5 with TRBJ2-1; 9 bases match TRBD1. Germline assignment: CDR1 SGHKS and CDR2 YYEKEE (reference sequence). V lost 1 base, J lost 6 bases, and 8 bases stayed unmatched. The CDR3 spans 16 residues. DNA of the CDR3: TGTGCCAGCAGCTTGATAGCCGGGACAGGGTTCAATGAGCAGTTCTTC. Its translation: CASSLIAGTGFNEQFF. Full variable domain (missing parts from reference TRBV5-5 and TRBJ2-1): DAGVTQSPTHLIKTRGQQVTLRCSPISGHKSVSWYQQVLGQGPQFIFQYYEKEERGRGNFPDRFSARQFPNYSSELNVNALLLGDSALYLCASSLIAGTGFNEQFFGPGTRLTVL.

This chain links TRBV5-1 with TRBJ2-5; either TRBD1 or TRBD2 may supply D (5 bases each). In germline, CDR1 is SGHRS, CDR2 YFSETQ. Trimming cost V 4 bases and J 9 bases, with 19 bases left between them. The CDR3 runs to 14 residues. DNA of the CDR3: TGCGCCAGCAGCCCGGTTGGGGACCTAGAAGCCCAGTACTTC. The encoded protein is CASSPVGDLEAQYF.

The chain links TRBV11-3 to TRBJ1-1, with no clear D. Germline-derived CDR1 and CDR2 are SGHNT and YENEEA. Trimming removed 1 base at V and 0 bases at J, with 3 bases between. CDR3 size: 13 residues. The CDR3 nucleotides read TGTGCCAGCAGCTTAGTGATGAACACTGAAGCTTTCTTT. This codes for CASSLVMNTEAFF.

This sequence joins TRBV7-6 and TRBJ2-7; 11 bases map to TRBD2. In germline, CDR1 is SGHVS, CDR2 FNYEAQ. V shed 5 bases, J shed 5 bases, and the junction held 14 bases outside the gene matches. The length of the CDR3 is 17 residues. This chain's CDR3 is CASSPSLTSGNPHEQYF. CDR3 sequence (DNA): TGTGCCAGCAGCCCGAGCTTGACTAGCGGGAATCCCCACGAGCAGTACTTC.

The rearrangement links TRBV28 to TRBJ1-5; unclear D gene. Germline V lookup: CDR1 MDHEN, CDR2 SYDVKM. The CDR3 totals 16 residues. Trimming removed 7 bases from V and 1 base from J, with 17 bases in between. CDR3 coding DNA: TGTGCCAGCACCCCGGTGGCGGGGAGGAGCAATCAGCCCCAGCATTTT. Translated, it gives CASTPVAGRSNQPQHF.

The chain combines TRBV9 with TRBJ2-3; tentative D call: TRBD1 (5 bases). Trimming cost V 1 base and J 0 bases, with 21 bases left between them. The CDR3 runs to 19 residues. Germline-derived CDR1 and CDR2 are SGDLS and YYNGEE. CDR3 coding DNA: TGTGCCAGCAGCGTAAGCCTCGGACACACAACCAAAAGCACAGATACGCAGTATTTT. As protein: CASSVSLGHTTKSTDTQYF.

The V call is TRBV25-1, the J call TRBJ1-6; D is ambiguous. CDR1 is MGHDK, CDR2 SYGVNS, per germline. The V end lost 3 bases, the J end lost 6 bases, and 12 bases lay between the germline ends. CDR3 size: 15 residues. The DNA for the CDR3 is TGTGCCAGCAGTGAGTCTTCCTCGGCTAATTCACCCCTCCACTTT. Amino acid sequence: CASSESSSANSPLHF.

V gene TRBV2 combines with J gene TRBJ1-4; no clear D gene. V gave up 4 bases and J gave up 11 bases, with 17 bases separating them. Per germline, CDR1 SNHLY and CDR2 FYNNEI. The CDR3 extends over 14 amino acids. CDR3 DNA sequence: TGTGCCAGCAGTGTAGCAGAACCCCTGGGGAAACTGTTTTTT. This codes for CASSVAEPLGKLFF.

The rearrangement joins TRBV7-2 to TRBJ2-1; the D gene is possibly TRBD1 (6 bases). The CDR3 sequence is 13 residues long. Germline V gene data show CDR1 as SGHTA and CDR2 as FQGNSA. The ends were cut back, 5 bases at V and 7 bases at J, with 12 bases in the middle. The CDR3 DNA sequence: TGTGCCAGCAGCCCGAATCAGGGGAATGAGCAGTTCTTC. It yields the protein CASSPNQGNEQFF. Supplemented by reference TRBV7-2 and TRBJ2-1, the full variable domain reads GAGVSQSPSNKVTEKGKDVELRCDPISGHTALYWYRQSLGQGLEFLIYFQGNSAPDKSGLPSDRFSAERTGGSVSTLTIQRTQQEDSAVYLCASSPNQGNEQFFGPGTRLTVL.